These T cell receptor beta chains were read from a single sample in a study of response to subunit inactivated influenza vaccine. TCRdb itself ran the RT-PCR reads through MiXCR, one entry per CDR3 protein. The sample records roughly 570,000 distinct CDR3 sequences, approximately 12% being singletons. The sample consisted of PBMCs from blood, taken around seven weeks after vaccination. The receptors originated from a man in his fifties who received an inactivated influenza vaccine. The CDR3 runs from the conserved cysteine through the conserved F or W. A D gene is named only where the DNA matches it firmly. The size entry is marked missing in some rows and otherwise reads once, few, many or a size class.

j_call | clone_size | d_call | v_call | cdr3_aa | cdr3_nt
TRBJ1-6 | . | TRBD1 | TRBV6-1 | CASTAGTGGSPLHF | TGTGCCAGCACCGCCGGGACAGGGGGTTCACCCCTCCACTTT
TRBJ2-7 | . | . | TRBV12-3/TRBV12-4 | CASSFRDPPYEQYF | TGTGCCAGCAGTTTCCGGGACCCTCCCTACGAGCAGTACTTC
TRBJ2-1 | few | TRBD2 | TRBV29-1 | CSGLAGGFYNEQFF | TGCAGCGGACTAGCGGGGGGATTTTACAATGAGCAGTTCTTC
TRBJ2-1 | few | TRBD2 | TRBV24-1 | CATSDAGTSVNEQFF | TGTGCCACCAGTGATGCCGGGACTAGCGTCAATGAGCAGTTCTTC
TRBJ2-7 | few | TRBD1 | TRBV12-3/TRBV12-4 | CASSAPGQGSYEQYF | TGTGCCAGCAGTGCGCCGGGACAGGGCTCCTACGAGCAGTACTTC
TRBJ1-4 | many | . | TRBV7-8 | CASRSTVGEKLFF | TGTGCCAGCAGAAGCACCGTGGGGGAAAAACTGTTTTTT
TRBJ2-1 | . | TRBD2 | TRBV6-5 | CASSYIAGPNEQFF | TGTGCCAGCAGTTATATAGCGGGACCCAATGAGCAGTTCTTC
TRBJ1-6 | few | . | TRBV7-2 | CASSYRLPYSPLHF | TGTGCCAGCAGCTACCGCCTGCCCTATTCACCCCTCCACTTT
TRBJ2-7 | few | . | TRBV20-1 | CSASRAGTYEQYF | TGCAGTGCCAGCAGGGCAGGAACCTACGAGCAGTACTTC
TRBJ2-2 | few | TRBD1 | TRBV15 | CATSNPGGATGELFF | TGTGCCACCAGCAACCCAGGGGGCGCGACCGGGGAGCTGTTTTTT
TRBJ2-7 | few | . | TRBV23-1 | CASSQSPTAYEQYF | TGCGCCAGCAGTCAATCCCCGACAGCCTACGAGCAGTACTTC
TRBJ1-1 | many | . | TRBV5-1 | CASSPGVNTEAFF | TGCGCCAGCAGCCCGGGGGTGAACACTGAAGCTTTCTTT
TRBJ2-1 | . | TRBD2 | TRBV12-3/TRBV12-4 | CASSLVAGAFNEPFF | TGTGCCAGCAGTTTAGTAGCGGGGGCCTTCAATGAGCCGTTCTTC
TRBJ2-7 | . | . | TRBV4-3 | CASSRSVGESYEQYF | TGCGCCAGCAGCCGAAGCGTGGGGGAAAGCTACGAGCAGTACTTC
TRBJ1-2 | many | TRBD1 | TRBV6-1 | CASILGQGSVGYTF | TGTGCCAGCATCTTAGGACAGGGATCGGTAGGCTACACCTTC
TRBJ1-2 | few | TRBD1 | TRBV4-1 | CASSQVEGQAYGYTF | TGCGCCAGCAGCCAAGTTGAAGGACAGGCATATGGCTACACCTTC
TRBJ1-3 | . | TRBD1 | TRBV28 | CASSFYRGAGNTIYF | TGTGCCAGCAGTTTTTACAGGGGAGCTGGAAACACCATATATTTT
TRBJ2-7 | . | . | TRBV5-1 | CASSLRQREEQYF | TGCGCCAGCAGCCTTCGACAGAGGGAAGAGCAGTACTTC
TRBJ2-5 | few | . | TRBV7-7 | CASSPTSAGGETQYF | TGTGCTAGCAGCCCGACATCGGCTGGGGGAGAGACCCAGTACTTC
TRBJ2-5 | few | . | TRBV5-1 | CASSLATTGSETQYF | TGCGCCAGCAGCTTGGCAACGACGGGTTCGGAGACCCAGTACTTC
TRBJ2-5 | few | . | TRBV20-1 | CSARRDTLLLYQETQYF | TGCAGTGCTAGACGGGACACCCTACTCTTGTACCAAGAGACCCAGTACTTC
TRBJ2-1 | many | TRBD1 | TRBV11-3 | CASSLDRDRPGSEQFF | TGTGCCAGCAGCTTAGATCGGGACAGGCCGGGAAGTGAGCAGTTCTTC
TRBJ1-1 | many | . | TRBV20-1 | CSARDVGKRNTEAFF | TGCAGTGCTAGAGATGTTGGGAAGAGGAACACTGAAGCTTTCTTT
TRBJ2-7 | many | . | TRBV5-1 | CASSLGSQSYEQYF | TGCGCCAGCAGCTTGGGGAGTCAGTCCTACGAGCAGTACTTC
TRBJ2-1 | . | . | TRBV30 | CAWSGDSYNEQFF | TGTGCCTGGAGTGGTGACAGTTACAATGAGCAGTTCTTC
TRBJ2-5 | few | . | TRBV21-1 | CASSMRQGTYRWGTQYF | TGTGCCAGCAGCATGAGACAGGGAACATACCGATGGGGGACCCAGTACTTC
TRBJ2-3 | . | . | TRBV6-4 | CASAILGGPTDTQYF | TGTGCCAGCGCCATTTTGGGGGGCCCCACAGATACGCAGTATTTT
TRBJ2-1 | many | TRBD2 | TRBV12-3/TRBV12-4 | CASSFDYGTSGHNEQFF | TGTGCCAGCAGTTTCGATTATGGAACTAGCGGACACAATGAGCAGTTCTTC
TRBJ2-7 | . | TRBD1 | TRBV20-1 | CSARGFEGAHEQYF | TGCAGTGCTAGGGGTTTTGAGGGGGCCCACGAGCAGTACTTC
TRBJ2-7 | . | . | TRBV7-2 | CASSSQDGYEQYF | TGTGCCAGCAGCTCCCAGGACGGGTACGAGCAGTACTTC
TRBJ2-1 | . | TRBD2 | TRBV25-1 | CASSESGTNYNEQFF | TGTGCCAGCAGTGAATCCGGGACTAACTACAATGAGCAGTTCTTC